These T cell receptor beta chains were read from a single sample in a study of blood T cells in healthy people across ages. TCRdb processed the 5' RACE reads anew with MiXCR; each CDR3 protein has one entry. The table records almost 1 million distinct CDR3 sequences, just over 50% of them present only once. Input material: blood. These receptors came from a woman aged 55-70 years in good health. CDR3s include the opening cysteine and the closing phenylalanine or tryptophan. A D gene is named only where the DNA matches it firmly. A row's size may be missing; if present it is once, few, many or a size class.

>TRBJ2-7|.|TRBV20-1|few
CSAPTQESYEQYF
TGCAGTGCTCCAACCCAGGAATCTTACGAGCAGTACTTC
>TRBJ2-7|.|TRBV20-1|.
CSARDRDEQYF
TGCAGTGCTAGAGATCGCGACGAGCAGTACTTC
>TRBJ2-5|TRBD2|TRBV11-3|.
CASSKGTSSQETQYF
TGTGCCAGCAGCAAAGGGACTAGCAGCCAAGAGACCCAGTACTTC
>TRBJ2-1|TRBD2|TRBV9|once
CASSATSGLNNEQFF
TGTGCCAGCAGCGCTACTAGCGGGTTGAACAATGAGCAGTTCTTC
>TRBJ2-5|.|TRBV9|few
CASSVPQETQYF
TGTGCCAGCAGCGTCCCCCAAGAGACCCAGTACTTC
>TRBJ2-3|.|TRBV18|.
CANSPPQPHTDTQYF
TGTGCCAACTCACCACCTCAACCACACACAGATACGCAGTATTTT
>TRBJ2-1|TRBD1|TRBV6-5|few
CASSELGTGGNEQFF
TGTGCCAGCAGTGAACTAGGGACAGGGGGCAATGAGCAGTTCTTC
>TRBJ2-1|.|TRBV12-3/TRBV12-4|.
CASRPLASKNEQFF
TGTGCCAGCAGACCCCTAGCGTCCAAGAATGAGCAGTTCTTC
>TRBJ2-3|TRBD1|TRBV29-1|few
CSVPQLGTGGYTDTQYF
TGCAGCGTTCCGCAACTCGGGACAGGGGGCTACACAGATACGCAGTATTTT
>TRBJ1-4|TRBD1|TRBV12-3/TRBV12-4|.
CASGWLGQGVQKLFF
TGTGCCAGCGGGTGGCTCGGACAGGGCGTCCAAAAACTGTTTTTT
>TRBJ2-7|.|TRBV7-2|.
CASSPDRSFSYEQYF
TGTGCCAGCAGCCCTGACAGAAGCTTCTCCTACGAGCAGTACTTC
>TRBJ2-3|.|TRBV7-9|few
CASSLKGGDADTQYF
TGTGCCAGCAGCTTAAAAGGAGGTGACGCAGATACGCAGTATTTT
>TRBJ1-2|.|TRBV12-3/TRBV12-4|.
CASSFGTANYGYTF
TGTGCCAGCAGTTTTGGGACGGCTAACTATGGCTACACCTTC
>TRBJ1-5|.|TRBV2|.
CASSGGQGGNQPQHF
TGTGCCAGCAGTGGGGGGCAGGGCGGCAATCAGCCCCAGCATTTT
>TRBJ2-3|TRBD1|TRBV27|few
CASRGQGAYPDTQYF
TGTGCCAGCAGGGGACAGGGGGCTTATCCAGATACGCAGTATTTT
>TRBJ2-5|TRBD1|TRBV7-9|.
CASSFDLGGPETQYF
TGTGCCAGCAGCTTTGATTTAGGGGGCCCAGAGACCCAGTACTTC
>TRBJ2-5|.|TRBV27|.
CASSLFTPGTGGETQYF
TGTGCCAGCAGTTTATTCACACCAGGTACCGGGGGAGAGACCCAGTACTTC
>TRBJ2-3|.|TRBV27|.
CASRWSGVPDTQYF
TGTGCCAGCAGGTGGTCCGGGGTCCCAGATACGCAGTATTTT
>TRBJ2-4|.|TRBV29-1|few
CSVESSGEPPYF
TGCAGCGTTGAGTCATCGGGGGAGCCTCCGTACTTC
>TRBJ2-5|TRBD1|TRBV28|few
CASSSDRSQETQYF
TGTGCCAGCAGTTCGGACAGGTCACAAGAGACCCAGTACTTC
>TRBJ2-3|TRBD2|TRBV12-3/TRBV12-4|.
CASSGGRKADTQYF
TGTGCCAGCAGCGGCGGGAGAAAGGCAGATACGCAGTATTTT
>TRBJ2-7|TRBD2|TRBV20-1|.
CSAREVGGPHEQYF
TGCAGTGCTAGAGAAGTGGGAGGGCCCCACGAGCAGTACTTC
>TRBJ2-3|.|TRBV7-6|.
CASSDAGGTDTQYF
TGTGCCAGCAGCGACGCGGGCGGCACAGATACGCAGTATTTT
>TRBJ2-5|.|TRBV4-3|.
CASSPLVGDISYNEQYF
TGCGCCAGCAGCCCCCTGGTTGGGGACATCTCCTACAATGAGCAGTACTTC
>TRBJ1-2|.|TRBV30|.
CAWAPGRDYGYTF
TGTGCCTGGGCCCCAGGGCGCGATTATGGCTACACCTTC
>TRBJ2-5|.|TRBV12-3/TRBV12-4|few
CASSLDPLKTQYF
TGTGCCAGCAGTTTAGATCCTTTGAAGACCCAGTACTTC
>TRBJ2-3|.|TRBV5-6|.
CASSLDLSLAATQYF
TGTGCCAGCAGCTTGGATCTTTCCCTAGCAGCTACGCAGTATTTT
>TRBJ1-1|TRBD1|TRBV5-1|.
CASSPQGAWTEAFF
TGCGCCAGCAGCCCACAGGGGGCTTGGACTGAAGCTTTCTTT
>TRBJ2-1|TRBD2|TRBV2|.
CASSVSGGAGYNEQFF
TGTGCCAGCAGTGTTTCGGGGGGAGCGGGCTACAATGAGCAGTTCTTC
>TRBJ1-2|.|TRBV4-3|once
CASSQDTGYDGYTF
TGCGCCAGCAGCCAAGATACAGGGTACGATGGCTACACCTTC
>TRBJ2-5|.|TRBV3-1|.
CASSNIPETQYF
TGTGCCAGCAGCAATATCCCGGAGACCCAGTACTTC
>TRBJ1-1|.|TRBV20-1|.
CSAPRSEDTEAFF
TGCAGCGCCCCCCGGTCGGAGGACACTGAAGCTTTCTTT
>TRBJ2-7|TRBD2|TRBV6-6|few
CASSSIRLAAYEQYF
TGTGCCAGCAGTTCGATCAGACTAGCGGCCTACGAGCAGTACTTC
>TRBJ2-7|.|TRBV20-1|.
CSARGWAPGAYEQYF
TGCAGTGCTAGAGGATGGGCACCCGGCGCCTACGAGCAGTACTTC
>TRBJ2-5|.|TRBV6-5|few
CASRTAQETQYF
TGTGCCAGCAGGACAGCCCAAGAGACCCAGTACTTC